This is a list of T cell receptor beta chains from one sample in a study of blood T cells in healthy people across ages. MiXCR, applied by TCRdb to the 5' RACE reads, yields one record per CDR3 protein. This table has over 1.5 million distinct CDR3 sequences, around 48% appearing once. Material: blood. These receptors were collected from a woman aged 40 to 49 in good health. CDR3s include the opening cysteine and the closing phenylalanine or tryptophan. A D gene is named only where the DNA matches it firmly. The size field is filled for only some rows; it gives once, few, many or a size class.

j_gene	abundance	d_gene	v_gene	CDR3aa	CDR3nt
TRBJ2-5	-	TRBD2	TRBV4-2	CASSSREGIETQYF	TGTGCCAGCAGCTCCAGGGAGGGGATAGAGACCCAGTACTTC
TRBJ2-4	-	-	TRBV11-2	CASSRASLAKNIQYF	TGTGCCAGCAGCCGCGCGTCGCTAGCCAAAAACATTCAGTACTTC
TRBJ2-5	-	-	TRBV11-2	CASSLNSGRETQYF	TGTGCCAGCAGCTTGAATTCTGGGCGGGAGACCCAGTACTTC
TRBJ2-1	-	-	TRBV6-2/TRBV6-3	CASTNAGFPYNEQFF	TGTGCCAGCACCAACGCGGGTTTTCCCTACAATGAGCAGTTCTTC
TRBJ1-2	-	-	TRBV9	CASSVAAVTNYGYTF	TGTGCCAGCAGCGTAGCTGCGGTGACTAACTATGGCTACACCTTC
TRBJ2-1	few	TRBD1	TRBV28	CASSLPGQGTFNEQFF	TGTGCCAGCAGTTTGCCGGGACAGGGAACCTTCAATGAGCAGTTCTTC
TRBJ1-2	-	TRBD1	TRBV28	CAILLPEGTGGNYGYTF	TGTGCCATTCTTCTCCCAGAAGGGACAGGGGGTAACTATGGCTACACCTTC
TRBJ1-2	-	-	TRBV2	CASSQDRTSNYGYTF	TGTGCCAGCAGTCAAGACAGGACTTCTAACTATGGCTACACCTTC
TRBJ2-7	-	-	TRBV3-1	CASGRDRGASGATYEQYF	TGTGCCAGCGGCCGCGACAGGGGGGCTAGCGGGGCCACCTACGAGCAGTACTTC
TRBJ1-2	-	-	TRBV20-1	CSAREGVAAGYTF	TGCAGTGCTAGAGAGGGGGTCGCAGCTGGCTACACCTTC
TRBJ2-7	once	TRBD2	TRBV6-5	CASSYYPGGSSYEQYF	TGTGCCAGCAGTTACTACCCAGGCGGGAGCTCCTACGAGCAGTACTTC
TRBJ2-1	-	-	TRBV5-1	CASSPGLNSNEQFF	TGCGCCAGCAGTCCGGGACTGAACAGCAATGAGCAGTTCTTC
TRBJ2-1	once	TRBD1	TRBV27	CASRFRGQGVTNEQFF	TGTGCCAGCAGATTTAGGGGACAGGGGGTAACGAATGAGCAGTTCTTC
TRBJ2-4	-	-	TRBV7-6	CASSLGDKNIQYF	TGTGCCAGCAGCCTCGGCGATAAAAACATTCAGTACTTC
TRBJ2-3	-	-	TRBV13	CASSLKGSQADTQYF	TGTGCCAGCAGCTTAAAGGGCAGTCAGGCAGATACGCAGTATTTT
TRBJ2-7	-	-	TRBV20-1	CSARAVQAYEQYF	TGCAGTGCTAGAGCGGTACAAGCCTACGAGCAGTACTTC
TRBJ1-4	-	-	TRBV5-1	CASSHELEGDLEKLFF	TGCGCCAGCAGCCACGAACTCGAGGGTGATCTTGAAAAACTGTTTTTT
TRBJ2-1	-	TRBD2	TRBV20-1	CSARPGTSTHEQFF	TGCAGTGCTAGACCCGGGACTAGTACCCATGAGCAGTTCTTC
TRBJ2-3	-	-	TRBV20-1	CSARAPTSLTQYF	TGCAGTGCTAGAGCACCCACTAGCCTCACGCAGTATTTT
TRBJ1-2	-	-	TRBV9	CASSVESGYTF	TGTGCCAGCAGCGTAGAATCTGGCTACACCTTC
TRBJ2-3	-	TRBD2	TRBV7-2	CASSLASGGASDTQYF	TGTGCCAGCAGCTTAGCTAGCGGGGGGGCGTCAGATACGCAGTATTTT
TRBJ2-7	-	-	TRBV10-3	CAIKGLSYEQYF	TGTGCCATCAAGGGGCTCTCCTACGAGCAGTACTTC
TRBJ2-4	few	TRBD2	TRBV28	CASRDGGSENIQYF	TGTGCCAGCAGGGACGGGGGGAGTGAAAACATTCAGTACTTC
TRBJ1-1	few	-	TRBV7-2	CASSATGRGGMNTEAFF	TGTGCCAGCAGCGCCACTGGGAGGGGCGGCATGAACACTGAAGCTTTCTTT
TRBJ2-3	-	-	TRBV20-1	CSAGPGWTQYF	TGCAGTGCTGGACCGGGTTGGACGCAGTATTTT
TRBJ2-1	few	TRBD1	TRBV24-1	CATSDAPGQGATNEQFF	TGTGCCACCAGTGATGCCCCGGGACAGGGGGCCACCAATGAGCAGTTCTTC